A selection of T cell receptor beta chains follows, all from one sample in a study of blood T cells in healthy people across ages. TCRdb ran MiXCR on the 5' RACE reads and lists one entry per CDR3 protein. In the table there are approximately 810,000 distinct CDR3 sequences, 36% of which are singletons. Sequencing used blood. These receptors were obtained from a man younger than 35 in good health. CDR3s include the opening cysteine and the closing phenylalanine or tryptophan. D genes are given only for firm matches. Not every row has a clone size; where given, it reads once, few, many or a size class.

NA NA 13 TRBJ2-1 TRBV5-1 CASSTIGGDEQFF TGCGCCAGCAGCACCATAGGGGGGGATGAGCAGTTCTTC
TRBD1 few 14 TRBJ1-2 TRBV20-1 CSARETGGSYGYTF TGCAGTGCTAGAGAGACAGGGGGCAGCTATGGCTACACCTTC
TRBD2 few 15 TRBJ2-7 TRBV12-3/TRBV12-4 CASRRLAGNYNEQYF TGTGCCAGCAGACGACTAGCGGGCAACTACAATGAGCAGTACTTC
NA NA 15 TRBJ1-1 TRBV4-1 CASSQQTVGSTEAFF TGCGCCAGCAGCCAACAGACAGTTGGGAGCACTGAAGCTTTCTTT
NA NA 13 TRBJ1-6 TRBV6-5 CASRRADNSPLHF TGTGCCAGCAGACGGGCCGATAATTCACCCCTCCACTTT
NA many 15 TRBJ1-2 TRBV4-3 CASSQDPLISYGYTF TGCGCCAGCAGCCAAGATCCGTTAATAAGTTATGGCTACACCTTC
NA many 15 TRBJ2-7 TRBV5-1 CASSLDVGVSEVQYF TGCGCCAGCAGCTTGGACGTTGGAGTTTCCGAAGTGCAGTACTTC
NA few 18 TRBJ2-3 TRBV4-2 CASSQDQVGRFGADTQYF TGTGCCAGCAGCCAAGATCAGGTGGGTCGTTTCGGCGCAGATACGCAGTATTTT
TRBD2 NA 16 TRBJ2-3 TRBV24-1 CAASDTSGGRTDTQYF TGTGCCGCCAGTGACACTAGCGGGGGGCGCACAGATACGCAGTATTTT
TRBD2 NA 16 TRBJ2-3 TRBV29-1 CSAGTSGGSSTDTQYF TGCAGCGCCGGGACTAGCGGGGGGTCTAGCACAGATACGCAGTATTTT
NA NA 11 TRBJ2-1 TRBV20-1 CSATRKNEQFF TGCAGTGCAACCAGGAAGAATGAGCAGTTCTTC
NA NA 11 TRBJ1-2 TRBV29-1 CSVGSEVGYTF TGCAGCGTTGGTTCGGAGGTTGGCTACACCTTC
TRBD1 NA 13 TRBJ1-2 TRBV12-3/TRBV12-4 CASSPQGAWGYTF TGTGCCAGCAGTCCGCAGGGGGCTTGGGGCTACACCTTC
NA few 15 TRBJ2-3 TRBV12-3/TRBV12-4 CASRLGTQSTDTQYF TGTGCCAGCAGGCTGGGGACTCAGAGCACAGATACGCAGTATTTT
NA once 15 TRBJ2-3 TRBV20-1 CSAYRDTLVGGTQYF TGCAGTGCTTATCGGGACACATTAGTGGGTGGTACGCAGTATTTT
NA once 9 TRBJ1-5 TRBV10-3 CASGEPQHF TGTGCCTCCGGGGAGCCCCAGCATTTT
TRBD2 NA 17 TRBJ2-3 TRBV6-2/TRBV6-3 CASSYSPMGGSTDTQYF TGTGCCAGCAGTTATTCACCTATGGGGGGGAGCACAGATACGCAGTATTTT
NA NA 14 TRBJ2-4 TRBV20-1 CSATTGRAKNIQYF TGCAGTGCCACGACAGGTCGGGCCAAAAACATTCAGTACTTC
NA NA 15 TRBJ2-3 TRBV6-5 CASRSGQFSTDTQYF TGTGCCAGCAGATCCGGACAGTTCAGCACAGATACGCAGTATTTT
TRBD1 few 14 TRBJ2-5 TRBV10-3 CAISNLQGLQTQYF TGTGCCATCAGTAATTTACAGGGGCTACAGACCCAGTACTTC
TRBD2 many 16 TRBJ2-7 TRBV15 CATSRDRGGQTYEQYF TGTGCCACCAGCAGAGATAGGGGAGGGCAAACCTACGAGCAGTACTTC
TRBD2 NA 14 TRBJ2-1 TRBV15 CATSNTGLGFEQFF TGTGCCACCAGCAACACGGGACTAGGGTTTGAGCAGTTCTTC
NA NA 14 TRBJ1-3 TRBV7-2 CASSPGTSGNTIYF TGTGCCAGCAGCCCGGGCACCTCTGGAAACACCATATATTTT
NA NA 14 TRBJ2-7 TRBV20-1 CSAEGPSERYEQYF TGCAGTGCTGAGGGGCCATCAGAACGCTACGAGCAGTACTTC
NA NA 14 TRBJ2-5 TRBV4-3 CASSHERASNEKYF TGCGCCAGCAGCCATGAACGGGCGTCCAATGAGAAGTACTTC
NA NA 18 TRBJ1-4 TRBV5-1 CASSLGGRGRRGNEKLFF TGCGCCAGCAGCTTGGGAGGTCGGGGACGTAGGGGCAATGAAAAACTGTTTTTT
TRBD1 few 15 TRBJ2-7 TRBV7-9 CASSSPTGLSYEQYF TGTGCCAGCAGCTCCCCGACAGGGTTGTCCTACGAGCAGTACTTC
TRBD2 NA 17 TRBJ2-3 TRBV14 CASSQPWTSGNTDTQYF TGTGCCAGCAGCCAACCATGGACTAGCGGGAACACAGATACGCAGTATTTT
NA NA 17 TRBJ2-1 TRBV7-2 CASSLAGGVSSYNEQFF TGTGCCAGCAGCTTAGCCGGCGGGGTTAGCTCCTACAATGAGCAGTTCTTC
NA NA 15 TRBJ2-3 TRBV12-3/TRBV12-4 CASSLDGQRADMEYF TGTGCCAGCAGTTTAGACGGACAGAGGGCAGATATGGAGTATTTT
NA NA 12 TRBJ2-7 TRBV27 CASSFLGNEQYF TGTGCCAGCAGTTTCTTGGGTAACGAGCAGTACTTC
NA many 13 TRBJ2-7 TRBV9 CASSVGNSYEQYF TGTGCCAGCAGTGTAGGGAACTCCTACGAGCAGTACTTC
NA once 14 TRBJ1-2 TRBV12-3/TRBV12-4 CASSPPGGSAGYTF TGTGCCAGCAGTCCGCCTGGGGGTTCGGCTGGCTACACCTTC
TRBD1 few 15 TRBJ1-1 TRBV20-1 CSALYRGHGDTEAFF TGCAGTGCTTTATACAGGGGGCATGGGGACACTGAAGCTTTCTTT
NA NA 14 TRBJ1-2 TRBV4-3 CASSQEHRTYGYTF TGCGCCAGCAGCCAAGAGCACAGAACCTATGGCTACACCTTC
TRBD1 few 14 TRBJ2-2 TRBV29-1 CSVRDRGNTGELFF TGCAGCGTGAGGGACAGGGGGAACACCGGGGAGCTGTTTTTT
NA NA 15 TRBJ1-2 TRBV7-2 CASSLDGYWSDGYTF TGTGCCAGCAGCTTAGATGGGTATTGGAGTGATGGCTACACCTTC
NA NA 15 TRBJ2-7 TRBV10-2 CASILSGGTTYEQYF TGCGCCAGCATCCTTTCTGGTGGTACTACCTACGAGCAGTACTTC
TRBD2 few 14 TRBJ2-1 TRBV20-1 CSAGLPRGGNEQFF TGCAGTGCTGGACTACCTCGGGGGGGTAATGAGCAGTTCTTC
TRBD1 NA 14 TRBJ2-5 TRBV5-1 CASSNTGGGETQYF TGCGCCAGCAGCAACACAGGGGGCGGGGAGACCCAGTACTTC
NA once 11 TRBJ2-7 TRBV21-1 CASTRADEQYF TGTGCCAGCACCCGTGCGGACGAGCAGTACTTC
NA NA 16 TRBJ1-5 TRBV12-3/TRBV12-4 CASSFLASPRGQPQHF TGTGCCAGCAGTTTTTTGGCCTCACCACGGGGTCAGCCCCAGCATTTT
TRBD2 NA 16 TRBJ2-2 TRBV6-2/TRBV6-3 CASSYGAAGNTGELFF TGTGCCAGCAGTTACGGAGCAGCGGGAAACACCGGGGAGCTGTTTTTT
TRBD2 few 13 TRBJ2-1 TRBV6-2/TRBV6-3 CASREAGGYEQFF TGTGCCAGCAGGGAAGCGGGGGGTTATGAGCAGTTCTTC
TRBD2 once 17 TRBJ2-4 TRBV28 CASSPGLAERGRNIQYF TGTGCCAGCAGTCCAGGACTAGCCGAGAGAGGGAGAAACATTCAGTACTTC
NA few 11 TRBJ1-1 TRBV6-2/TRBV6-3 CASSYPPEAFF TGTGCCAGCAGTTACCCGCCCGAAGCTTTCTTT
TRBD1 few 16 TRBJ2-3 TRBV20-1 CSAGTGGYLSTDTQYF TGCAGTGCCGGGACAGGGGGTTACCTTAGCACAGATACGCAGTATTTT
TRBD2 NA 15 TRBJ2-1 TRBV5-1 CAGRPTSGDYNEQFF TGCGCCGGCAGGCCGACTAGCGGGGACTACAATGAGCAGTTCTTC
TRBD1 NA 16 TRBJ1-6 TRBV20-1 CSALDRDGPYNSPLHF TGCAGTGCTCTGGACAGGGATGGTCCCTATAATTCACCCCTCCACTTT
NA many 13 TRBJ2-7 TRBV29-1 CSVESRGDYEQYF TGCAGCGTTGAATCTCGCGGAGACTACGAGCAGTACTTC
NA NA 14 TRBJ1-1 TRBV27 CASRWGERGTEAFF TGTGCCAGCAGGTGGGGGGAACGGGGGACTGAAGCTTTCTTT
TRBD2 many 14 TRBJ2-3 TRBV5-1 CASSPGGLTDTQYF TGCGCCAGCAGCCCGGGGGGACTCACAGATACGCAGTATTTT
NA many 13 TRBJ1-1 TRBV4-3 CASSQDTNTEAFF TGTGCCAGCAGCCAGGACACGAACACTGAAGCTTTCTTT